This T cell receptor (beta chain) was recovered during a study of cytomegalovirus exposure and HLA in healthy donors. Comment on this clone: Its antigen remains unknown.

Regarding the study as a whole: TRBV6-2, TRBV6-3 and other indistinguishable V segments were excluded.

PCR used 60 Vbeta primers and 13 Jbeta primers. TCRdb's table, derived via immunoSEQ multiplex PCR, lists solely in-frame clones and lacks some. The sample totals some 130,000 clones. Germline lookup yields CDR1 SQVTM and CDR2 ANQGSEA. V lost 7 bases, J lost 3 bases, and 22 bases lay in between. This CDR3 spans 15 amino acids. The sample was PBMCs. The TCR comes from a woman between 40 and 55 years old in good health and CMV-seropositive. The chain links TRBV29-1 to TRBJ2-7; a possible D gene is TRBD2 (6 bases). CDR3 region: CSGGSTAGSNYEQYF. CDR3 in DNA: TGCAGCGGCGGATCAACCGCGGGGAGTAACTACGAGCAGTACTTC.